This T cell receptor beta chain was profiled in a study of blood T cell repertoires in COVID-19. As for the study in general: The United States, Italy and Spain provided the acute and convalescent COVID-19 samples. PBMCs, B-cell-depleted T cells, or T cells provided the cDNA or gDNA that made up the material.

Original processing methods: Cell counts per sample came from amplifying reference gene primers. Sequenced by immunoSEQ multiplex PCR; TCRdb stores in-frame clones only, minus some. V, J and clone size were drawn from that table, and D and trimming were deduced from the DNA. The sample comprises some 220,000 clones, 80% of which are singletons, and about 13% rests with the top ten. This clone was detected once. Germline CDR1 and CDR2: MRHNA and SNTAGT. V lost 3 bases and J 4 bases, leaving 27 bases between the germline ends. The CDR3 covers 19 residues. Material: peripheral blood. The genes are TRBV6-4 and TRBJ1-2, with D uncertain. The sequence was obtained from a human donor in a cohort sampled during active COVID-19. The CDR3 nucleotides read TGTGCCAGCAGTGAACCGGTTACAGCCCTATCCTATAAGATCTATGGCTACACCTTC. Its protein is CASSEPVTALSYKIYGYTF.